This TCR beta chain derives from a study of regulatory T cells in long-lasting Graves disease. Documented time point: newly diagnosed GD, antithyroid drugs for less than 3 months. The TCR library was prepared using RNA isolated from PBMCs. Approximately 9-milliliter peripheral blood samples went into EDTA tubes. Both iRepertoire HTBI primers and Arm-PCR of CDR3 regions were used to build the TCR beta libraries. One entry per CDR3 protein results from TCRdb running MiXCR on the multiplex PCR reads. There are around 500,000 distinct CDR3 sequences in the sample; about 13% occur only once, and under 10% lies in the top ten. This clonotype appeared many times. The CDR3 is made up of 12 amino acids. Germline lookup yields CDR1 ENHRY and CDR2 SYGVKD. V lost 3 bases, J lost 5 bases, and 8 bases lay in between. In addition, the sample was reused for a study of T cells in Graves' hyperthyroidism and ophthalmopathy. That work states: First-round RT-PCR of the TCR CDR3 relied on the HTBI primer set.

J is TRBJ2-7 and V is TRBV10-3; a possible D gene is TRBD1 (5 bases). The source of this sequence is a man younger than 40 with Graves disease. The input for sequencing was peripheral blood mononuclear cells (PBMCs), taken at new diagnosis, from a patient treated with antithyroid drugs. The CDR3, as DNA: TGTGCCATCAGTGATCAGGGCCACGAGCAGTACTTC. Translation gives CAISDQGHEQYF.